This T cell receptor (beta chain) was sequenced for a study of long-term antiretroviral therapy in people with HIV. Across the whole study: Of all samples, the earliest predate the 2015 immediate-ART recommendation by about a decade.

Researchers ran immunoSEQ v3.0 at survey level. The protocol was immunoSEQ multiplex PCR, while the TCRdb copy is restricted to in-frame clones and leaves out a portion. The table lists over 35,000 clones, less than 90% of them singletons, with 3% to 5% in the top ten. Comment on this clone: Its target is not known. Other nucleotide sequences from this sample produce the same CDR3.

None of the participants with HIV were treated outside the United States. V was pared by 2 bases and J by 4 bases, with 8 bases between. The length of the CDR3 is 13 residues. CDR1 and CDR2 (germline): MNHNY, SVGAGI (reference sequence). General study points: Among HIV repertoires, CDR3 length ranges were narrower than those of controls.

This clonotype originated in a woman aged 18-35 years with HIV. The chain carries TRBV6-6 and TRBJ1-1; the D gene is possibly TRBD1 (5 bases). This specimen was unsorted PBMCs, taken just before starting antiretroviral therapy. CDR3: CASSYQGGTEAFF. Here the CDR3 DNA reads TGTGCCAGCAGTTACCAGGGCGGCACTGAAGCTTTCTTT.